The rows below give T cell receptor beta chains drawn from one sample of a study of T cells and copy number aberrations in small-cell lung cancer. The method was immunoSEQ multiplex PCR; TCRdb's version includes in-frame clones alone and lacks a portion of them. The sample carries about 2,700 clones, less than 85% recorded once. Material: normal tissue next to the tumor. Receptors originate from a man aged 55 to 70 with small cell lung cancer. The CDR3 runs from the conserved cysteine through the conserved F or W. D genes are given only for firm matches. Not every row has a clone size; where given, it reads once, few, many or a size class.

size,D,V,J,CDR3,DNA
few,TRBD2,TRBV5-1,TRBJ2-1,CASSLARSGEYNEQFF,TGCGCCAGCAGCTTGGCCAGGAGCGGGGAATACAATGAGCAGTTCTTC
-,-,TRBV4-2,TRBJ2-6,CASSQDVVSGANVLTF,TGTGCCAGCAGCCAAGATGTGGTCTCTGGGGCCAACGTCCTGACTTTC
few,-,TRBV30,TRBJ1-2,CAWSVGQGYNYGYTF,TGTGCCTGGAGTGTGGGGCAGGGGTATAACTATGGCTACACCTTC
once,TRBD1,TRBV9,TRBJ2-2,CASSRTGGNTGELFF,TGTGCCAGCAGCAGAACAGGGGGTAACACCGGGGAGCTGTTTTTT
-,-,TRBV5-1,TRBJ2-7,CASRPSPSIGHEQYF,TGCGCCAGCAGACCTAGTCCCAGCATAGGACACGAGCAGTACTTC
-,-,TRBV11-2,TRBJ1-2,CASSLDPVANYGYTF,TGTGCCAGCAGCTTAGACCCGGTAGCTAACTATGGCTACACCTTC
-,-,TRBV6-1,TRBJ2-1,CALRGDNEQFF,TGTGCCTTAAGGGGAGACAATGAGCAGTTCTTC
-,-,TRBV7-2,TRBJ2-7,CASSLGLGVSSYEQYF,TGTGCCAGCAGCTTAGGGTTGGGGGTGAGCTCCTACGAGCAGTACTTC
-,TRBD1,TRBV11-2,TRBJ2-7,CASSQGQGKFSYEQYF,TGTGCCAGCAGCCAGGGACAGGGGAAATTCTCCTACGAGCAGTACTTC
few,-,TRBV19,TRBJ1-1,CASRTFGEAFF,TGTGCCAGTAGGACATTCGGTGAAGCTTTCTTT
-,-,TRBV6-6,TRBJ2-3,CASRPRQTDTQYF,TGTGCCAGCAGACCTAGACAGACAGATACGCAGTATTTT
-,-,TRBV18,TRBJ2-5,CASSPTDSQETQYF,TGTGCCAGCTCCCCCACCGACAGTCAAGAGACCCAGTACTTC
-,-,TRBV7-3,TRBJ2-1,CASSLGGFRNEQFF,TGTGCCAGCAGCCTGGGCGGGTTTAGGAATGAGCAGTTCTTC
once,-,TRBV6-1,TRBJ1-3,CASSEADGSGNTIYF,TGTGCCAGCAGTGAAGCGGATGGCTCTGGAAACACCATATATTTT
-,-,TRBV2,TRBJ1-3,CASSERVAGNTIYF,TGTGCCAGCAGTGAACGGGTTGCTGGAAACACCATATATTTT
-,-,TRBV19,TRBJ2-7,CASSQNGQTTYEQYF,TGTGCCAGTAGCCAAAACGGACAGACTACCTACGAGCAGTACTTC
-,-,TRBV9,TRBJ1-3,CASSSQGEGRLSGNTIYF,TGTGCCAGCAGTTCCCAAGGGGAAGGCCGCCTCTCTGGAAACACCATATATTTT